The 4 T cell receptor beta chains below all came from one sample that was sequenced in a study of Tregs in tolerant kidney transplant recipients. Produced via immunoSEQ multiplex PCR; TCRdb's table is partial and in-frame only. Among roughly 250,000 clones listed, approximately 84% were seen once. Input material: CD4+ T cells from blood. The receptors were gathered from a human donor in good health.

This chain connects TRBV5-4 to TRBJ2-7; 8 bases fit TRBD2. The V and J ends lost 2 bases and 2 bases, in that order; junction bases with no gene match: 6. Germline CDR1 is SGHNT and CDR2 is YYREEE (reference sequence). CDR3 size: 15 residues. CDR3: CASSLHGLAPYEQYF. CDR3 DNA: TGTGCCAGCAGCTTACACGGACTAGCCCCCTACGAGCAGTACTTC. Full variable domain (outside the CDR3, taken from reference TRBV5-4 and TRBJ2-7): ETGVTQSPTHLIKTRGQQVTLRCSSQSGHNTVSWYQQALGQGPQFIFQYYREEENGRGNFPPRFSGLQFPNYSSELNVNALELDDSALYLCASSLHGLAPYEQYFGPGTRLTVT.

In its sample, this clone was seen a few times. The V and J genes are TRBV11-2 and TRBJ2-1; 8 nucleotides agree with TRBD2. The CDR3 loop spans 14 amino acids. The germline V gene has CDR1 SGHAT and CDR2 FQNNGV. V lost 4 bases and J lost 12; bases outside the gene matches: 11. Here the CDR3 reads CASSSHGRGAGQFF. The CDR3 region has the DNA TGTGCCAGCAGCTCTCACGGGAGGGGAGCAGGGCAGTTCTTC.

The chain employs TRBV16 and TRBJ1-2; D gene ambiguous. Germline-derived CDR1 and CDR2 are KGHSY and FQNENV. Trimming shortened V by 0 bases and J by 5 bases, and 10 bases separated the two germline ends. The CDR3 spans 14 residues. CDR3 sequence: CASSQSRGVYGYTF. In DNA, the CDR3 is TGTGCCAGCAGCCAATCTCGGGGTGTATATGGCTACACCTTC.

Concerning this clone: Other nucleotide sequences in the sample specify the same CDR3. The CDR3 region has the DNA TGTGCCAGCACGGGGCCAGTGGGGTATTCACCCCTCCACTTT. This translates into CASTGPVGYSPLHF. The rearrangement uses TRBV6-1 and TRBJ1-6; a possible D gene is TRBD1 (5 bases). The germline V gene has CDR1 MNHNS and CDR2 SASEGT. This CDR3 contains 14 residues. Trimming shortened V by 7 bases and J by 8 bases, and 15 bases separated the two germline ends.